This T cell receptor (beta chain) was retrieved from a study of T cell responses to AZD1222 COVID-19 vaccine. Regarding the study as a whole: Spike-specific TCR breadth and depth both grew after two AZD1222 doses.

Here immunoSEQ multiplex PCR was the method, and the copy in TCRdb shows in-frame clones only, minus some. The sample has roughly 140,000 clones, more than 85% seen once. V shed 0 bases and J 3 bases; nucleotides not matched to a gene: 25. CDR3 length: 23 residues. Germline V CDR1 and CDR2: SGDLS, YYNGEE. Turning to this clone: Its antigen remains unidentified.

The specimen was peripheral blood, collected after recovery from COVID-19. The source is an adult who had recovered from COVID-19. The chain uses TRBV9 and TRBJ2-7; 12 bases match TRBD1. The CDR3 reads CASSVGPPPNSGTGGSFYYEQYF. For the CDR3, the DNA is TGTGCCAGCAGCGTAGGACCGCCGCCCAACTCTGGGACAGGGGGCTCCTTTTACTACGAGCAGTACTTC. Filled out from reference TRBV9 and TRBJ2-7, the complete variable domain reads DSGVTQTPKHLITATGQRVTLRCSPRSGDLSVYWYQQSLDQGLQFLIQYYNGEERAKGNILERFSAQQFPDLHSELNLSSLELGDSALYFCASSVGPPPNSGTGGSFYYEQYFGPGTRLTVT.